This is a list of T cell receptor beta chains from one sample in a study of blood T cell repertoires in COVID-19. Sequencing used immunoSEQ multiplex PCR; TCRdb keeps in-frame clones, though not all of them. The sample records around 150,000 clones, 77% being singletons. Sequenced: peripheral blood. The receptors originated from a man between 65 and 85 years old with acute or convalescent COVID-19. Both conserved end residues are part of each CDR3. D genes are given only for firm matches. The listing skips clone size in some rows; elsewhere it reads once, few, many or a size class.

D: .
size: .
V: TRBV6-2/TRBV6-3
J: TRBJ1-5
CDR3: CASSPRQHSNQPQHF
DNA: TGTGCCAGCAGCCCTCGACAGCATAGCAATCAGCCCCAGCATTTT

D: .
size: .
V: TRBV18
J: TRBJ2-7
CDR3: CASSRTGQTIEQYF
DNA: TGTGCCAGCTCTCGGACCGGACAAACAATCGAGCAGTACTTC

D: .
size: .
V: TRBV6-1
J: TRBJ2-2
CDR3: CASSEARVAGELFF
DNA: TGTGCCAGCAGTGAAGCGCGGGTGGCCGGGGAGCTGTTTTTT

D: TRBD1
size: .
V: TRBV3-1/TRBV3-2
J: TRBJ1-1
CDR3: CASSQEDRGLEAFF
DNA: TGTGCCAGCAGCCAAGAGGACAGGGGGCTTGAAGCTTTCTTT

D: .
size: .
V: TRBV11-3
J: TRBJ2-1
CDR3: CASSLARYNEQFF
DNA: TGTGCCAGCAGCTTAGCTAGGTACAATGAGCAGTTCTTC

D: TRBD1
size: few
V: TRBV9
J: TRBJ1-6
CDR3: CASSVRGEGNSPLHF
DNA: TGTGCCAGCAGCGTCAGGGGGGAAGGTAATTCACCCCTCCACTTT

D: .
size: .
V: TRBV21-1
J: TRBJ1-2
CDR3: CASSKARQGPNYGYTF
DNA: TGTGCCAGCAGCAAAGCCCGACAGGGTCCTAACTATGGCTACACCTTC

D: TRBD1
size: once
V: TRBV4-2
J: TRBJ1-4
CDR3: CASSSRTGNEKLFF
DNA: TGTGCCAGCAGCTCGCGGACAGGGAACGAAAAACTGTTTTTT

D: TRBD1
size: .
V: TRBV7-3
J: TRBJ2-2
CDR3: CASSPTGGAAGELFF
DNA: TGTGCCAGCAGCCCGACAGGGGGCGCAGCCGGGGAGCTGTTTTTT

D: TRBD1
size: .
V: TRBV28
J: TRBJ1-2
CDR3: CASSFSSDRGWTNYGYTF
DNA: TGTGCCAGCAGTTTTTCTTCGGACAGGGGGTGGACTAACTATGGCTACACCTTC

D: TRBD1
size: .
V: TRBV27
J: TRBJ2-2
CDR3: CASRVDRGPTGELFF
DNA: TGTGCCAGCAGAGTCGACAGGGGACCGACCGGGGAGCTGTTTTTT

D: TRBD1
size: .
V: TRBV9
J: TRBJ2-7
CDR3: CASSGQGYSYEQYF
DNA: TGTGCCAGCAGCGGACAGGGTTACTCCTACGAGCAGTACTTC

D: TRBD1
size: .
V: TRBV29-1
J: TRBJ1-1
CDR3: CSVSQGFTEAFF
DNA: TGCAGCGTGTCACAGGGGTTCACTGAAGCTTTCTTT

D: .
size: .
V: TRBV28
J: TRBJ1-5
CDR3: CASTSTANQPQHF
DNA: TGTGCCAGCACCTCAACAGCCAATCAGCCCCAGCATTTT

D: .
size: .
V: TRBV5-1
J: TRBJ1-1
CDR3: CASLRSTGQNTEAFF
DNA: TGCGCCAGTCTCCGATCAACGGGACAGAACACTGAAGCTTTCTTT

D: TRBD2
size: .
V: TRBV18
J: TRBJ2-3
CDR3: CASSPRGLAGGDTQYF
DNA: TGTGCCAGCTCACCGCGGGGACTAGCGGGAGGAGATACGCAGTATTTT

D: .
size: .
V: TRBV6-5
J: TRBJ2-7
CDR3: CASRRTELTSYEQYF
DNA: TGTGCCAGCAGGAGGACAGAACTTACCTCCTACGAGCAGTACTTC

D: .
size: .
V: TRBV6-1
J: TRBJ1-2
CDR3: CASSEPAGGTYGYTF
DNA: TGTGCCAGCAGTGAACCCGCGGGGGGTACCTATGGCTACACCTTC

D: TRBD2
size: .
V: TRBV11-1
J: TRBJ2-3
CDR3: CASSFGLAPDTQYF
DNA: TGTGCCAGCAGCTTTGGACTAGCTCCAGATACGCAGTATTTT

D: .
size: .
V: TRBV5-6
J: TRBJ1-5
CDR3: CASSRGLIPIQPQHF
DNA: TGTGCCAGCAGCCGGGGACTTATCCCGATTCAGCCCCAGCATTTT

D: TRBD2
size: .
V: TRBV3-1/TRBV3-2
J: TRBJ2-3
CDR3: CASSQDLLAGGVTDTQYF
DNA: TGTGCCAGCAGCCAAGATTTGCTAGCGGGGGGGGTCACAGATACGCAGTATTTT

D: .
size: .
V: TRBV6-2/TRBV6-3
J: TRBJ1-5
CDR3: CASSYEGHNQPQHF
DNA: TGTGCCAGCAGTTACGAGGGACACAATCAGCCCCAGCATTTT

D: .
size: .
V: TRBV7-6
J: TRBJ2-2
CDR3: CASSLRAGYTGELFF
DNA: TGTGCCAGCAGCTTAAGAGCAGGATATACCGGGGAGCTGTTTTTT